One sample yielded the 26 T cell receptor beta chains listed below, sequenced in a study of blood T cell repertoires in COVID-19. Data came from immunoSEQ multiplex PCR; TCRdb stores just in-frame clones and leaves some out. The table includes fewer than 200,000 clones, approximately 80% detected once. The sequenced sample was peripheral blood. The receptors derive from a woman aged 45-65 years with active or convalescent COVID-19.

The chain joins TRBV30 to TRBJ2-3, with D perhaps TRBD2 (7 bases). The germline gives CDR1 GTSNPN, CDR2 SVGIG (reference sequence). The CDR3 contains 13 residues. Trimming took 5 bases from V and 0 from J, leaving 9 bases between them. The CDR3 protein is CAWGGASTDTQYF. As DNA, the CDR3 is TGTGCCTGGGGGGGGGCTAGCACAGATACGCAGTATTTT.

This clone has a single count. A junction boundary mismatches the germline segment, possibly from a read error. The chain carries TRBV7-6 and TRBJ2-7; 9 bases map to TRBD1. Germline assignment: CDR1 SGHVS and CDR2 FNYEAQ. The CDR3 contains 15 residues. The CDR3 spells CASSPGTGNSYEQYF. CDR3 in DNA: TGTGCTAGCAGCCCAGGGACAGGGAACTCCTACGAGCAGTACTTC.

This clone was picked up one time. The chain couples TRBV19 to TRBJ1-5, with D unclear. The CDR3 length is 14 residues. V shed 1 base and J shed 3 bases, with 7 bases lying between them. Germline V gives CDR1 LNHDA, CDR2 SQIVND (reference sequence). CDR3 sequence: CASSIGLVNQPQHF. The CDR3 DNA reads TGTGCCAGTAGTATAGGACTGGTCAATCAGCCCCAGCATTTT.

The rearrangement joins TRBV6-2 or TRBV6-3 to TRBJ2-1; 10 nucleotides match TRBD2. J lost 10 bases, V lost 0 bases, and 12 bases had no gene match. The CDR3 covers 17 residues. From germline, CDR1 is MNHEY and CDR2 SVGEGT. The CDR3 protein is CASSYSAQRGGRYEQFF. As DNA, the CDR3 is TGTGCCAGCAGTTACTCAGCCCAGCGGGGGGGAAGATACGAGCAGTTCTTC.

CDR3: CASSTTGGGSYNSPLHF. The CDR3 nucleotides are TGTGCCAGTAGTACTACAGGGGGCGGTTCCTATAATTCACCCCTCCACTTT. J is TRBJ1-6 and V is TRBV19, with 9 bases aligning to TRBD1. The V gene's germline CDR1 is LNHDA and CDR2 SQIVND (reference sequence). Germline trimming cut 4 bases from V and 1 base from J; bases unmatched to any gene: 5. The CDR3 covers 17 residues.

Concerning this clone itself: Other DNA sequences in the same sample also yield this CDR3. The chain joins TRBV5-1 to TRBJ2-7; D possibly corresponds to TRBD2 (6 bases). The germline CDR1 and CDR2 sequences are SGHRS and YFSETQ. The CDR3 contains 14 residues. Trimming cost V 4 bases and J 6 bases, with 17 bases left between them. CDR3 coding DNA: TGCGCCAGCAGCCGGGGGACTTCGTCGGTCGAGCAGTACTTC. The encoded protein is CASSRGTSSVEQYF.

This clone was seen only a few times. CDR3 region: CASRGGGKETQYF. For the CDR3, the DNA is TGTGCCAGCAGGGGCGGGGGAAAAGAGACCCAGTACTTC. This chain connects TRBV2 to TRBJ2-5; TRBD2 aligns across 7 bases. This CDR3 has 13 amino acids. Germline CDR1 SNHLY, CDR2 FYNNEI. The junction had 4 bases not matched to a gene; V was cut back by 6 bases and J by 3 bases.

The CDR3 here is CASSPEPGTGGNEQYF. CDR3 bases: TGTGCCAGCTCACCCGAGCCCGGGACAGGGGGCAACGAGCAGTACTTC. The V gene is TRBV18, the J gene TRBJ2-7, with 12 nucleotides matching TRBD1. The CDR3 totals 16 residues. After removal of 3 bases from V and 5 bases from J, the junction contained 8 bases not matched to a gene. Germline-derived CDR1 and CDR2 are KGHSH and LQKENI.

This clone was detected only a few times. The chain recombines TRBV6-1 with TRBJ2-7, with D tentatively TRBD2 (6 bases). CDR3 length: 15 residues. V was cut by 1 base and J by 2 bases, with 12 bases left in between. From germline, CDR1 is MNHNS and CDR2 SASEGT. The CDR3 reads CASSEGGLAPYEQYF. The DNA of the CDR3 is TGTGCCAGCAGTGAAGGCGGGCTAGCGCCCTACGAGCAGTACTTC.

In DNA, the CDR3 is TGTGCCTGGAGTGTACGCAACAGGGATCATGGCTACACCTTC. It is translated as CAWSVRNRDHGYTF. The V gene is TRBV30, the J gene TRBJ1-2; the D gene is possibly TRBD1 (6 bases). This CDR3 is 14 amino acids long. Germline V lookup: CDR1 GTSNPN, CDR2 SVGIG (reference sequence). Between the trimmed V and J ends, which lost 0 bases and 6 bases, there was a span of 14 bases.

This chain connects TRBV28 to TRBJ1-6; TRBD1 agrees at 8 bases. This CDR3 has 17 residues. With 1 base clipped from V and 9 bases from J, the junction kept 11 bases outside the gene matches. Germline V lookup: CDR1 MDHEN, CDR2 SYDVKM. The CDR3 is CASSLYLNRGSGSPLHF. The DNA for the CDR3 is TGTGCCAGCAGTTTATACCTGAACAGGGGGTCGGGTTCACCCCTCCACTTT. The full variable domain, rest sourced from reference TRBV28 and TRBJ1-6, is DVKVTQSSRYLVKRTGEKVFLECVQDMDHENMFWYRQDPGLGLRLIYFSYDVKMKEKGDIPEGYSVSREKKERFSLILESASTNQTSMYLCASSLYLNRGSGSPLHFGNGTRLTVT.

The rearrangement links TRBV10-3 to TRBJ2-1; TRBD2 agrees at 12 bases. CDR1 ENHRY and CDR2 SYGVKD come from the germline V gene. CDR3 length equals 15 residues. Germline trimming cut 4 bases from V and 6 bases from J; bases unmatched to any gene: 4. CDR3 in amino acids: CAISAPTSGGNEQFF. The DNA of the CDR3 is TGTGCCATCAGTGCCCCGACTAGCGGGGGCAATGAGCAGTTCTTC.

The chain couples TRBV4-1 to TRBJ1-2; a possible D gene is TRBD1 (5 bases). V was cut by 0 bases and J by 4 bases, with 9 bases left in between. The CDR3 contains 14 residues. Germline loops: CDR1 MGHRA, CDR2 YSYEKL. The DNA of the CDR3 is TGCGCCAGCAGCCAAGAGCGGGGCTCCTATGGCTACACCTTC. Protein sequence: CASSQERGSYGYTF.

The chain couples TRBV3-1 (or the pseudogene TRBV3-2) to TRBJ1-1; no definite D call. Germline V lookup: CDR1 LGHDT, CDR2 YNNKEL (reference sequence). The ends were cut back, 1 base at V and 2 bases at J, with 5 bases in the middle. The CDR3 runs to 13 residues. The CDR3: CASSQASNTEAFF. CDR3 coding DNA: TGTGCCAGCAGCCAAGCCTCCAACACTGAAGCTTTCTTT.

This clone was seen more than once but under ten times. The V and J genes are TRBV7-2 and TRBJ1-2; 9 bases agree with TRBD1. Trimming cost V 1 base and J 4 bases; bases outside gene matches: 7. Germline V gene sequence: CDR1 SGHTA, CDR2 FQGNSA. This CDR3 has 16 amino acids. CDR3 in amino acids: CASSLGPGQGVYGYTF. CDR3 nucleotides: TGTGCCAGCAGCTTAGGGCCGGGACAGGGCGTCTATGGCTACACCTTC.

The chain combines TRBV6-4 with TRBJ1-1, with D unresolved. Trimming took 7 bases from V and 11 from J, leaving 17 bases between them. In germline, CDR1 is MRHNA, CDR2 SNTAGT. This CDR3 contains 12 residues. CDR3 protein: CASTQKEGDAFF. CDR3 nucleotide sequence: TGTGCCAGCACCCAGAAGGAGGGCGACGCTTTCTTT.

This clone was seen only a few times. This rearrangement joins TRBV30 to TRBJ1-4, with 7 bases fitting TRBD1. Trimming took 3 bases from V and 3 from J; bases not matched to a gene: 4. CDR1 and CDR2 from the germline V gene are GTSNPN and SVGIG (reference sequence). The CDR3 is made up of 14 amino acids. The CDR3 DNA reads TGTGCCTGGAGCAAGACAGGGTCTAATGAAAAACTGTTTTTT. Translated, it gives CAWSKTGSNEKLFF.

The V call is TRBV14, the J call TRBJ1-5; D unresolved. The V gene lost 8 bases and the J gene lost 4 bases, with 15 bases spanning the gap. CDR1 is SGHDN and CDR2 is FVKESK in the germline V gene. CDR3 length: 14 residues. The CDR3 nucleotides are TGTGCCAGCCCCGGGGTCAGGCCGAATCAGCCCCAGCATTTT. It encodes CASPGVRPNQPQHF.

This chain joins TRBV9 and TRBJ2-7; 8 bases match TRBD1. With V trimmed by 1 base and J by 6 bases, 6 bases remained unmatched. From germline, CDR1 is SGDLS and CDR2 YYNGEE. The CDR3 contains 14 residues. The CDR3 sequence is CASSVRQGAGEQYF. The CDR3 DNA reads TGTGCCAGCAGCGTAAGGCAGGGGGCGGGCGAGCAGTACTTC.

This clone was recorded many times. The chain uses TRBV7-2 and TRBJ1-2, with 7 bases lining up with TRBD1. The CDR3 sequence is 13 residues long. Trimming took 1 base from V and 7 from J; bases not matched to a gene: 3. The germline V gene has CDR1 SGHTA and CDR2 FQGNSA. CDR3 in DNA: TGTGCCAGCAGCTTAGAAGGGGGCATTGGCTACACCTTC. It translates to CASSLEGGIGYTF.

CDR3 coding DNA: TGTGCCAGCAGCTTAGCAGGGGCTCTTGAAGCTTTCTTT. Amino acid sequence: CASSLAGALEAFF. The V and J genes are TRBV11-2 and TRBJ1-1; D is perhaps TRBD1 (6 bases). Germline CDR1 is SGHAT and CDR2 is FQNNGV. V was pared by 1 base and J by 7 bases, with 10 bases between. The CDR3 covers 13 residues.

The rearrangement uses TRBV5-1 and TRBJ2-1, with TRBD2 identical over 12 bases. This CDR3 has 18 amino acids. V gave up 4 bases and J gave up 0 bases; unmatched junction bases: 8. CDR1 and CDR2 from the germline V gene are SGHRS and YFSETQ. Here the CDR3 reads CASSPKTSGGYSYNEQFF. CDR3 nucleotide sequence: TGCGCCAGCAGCCCTAAGACTAGCGGGGGATACTCCTACAATGAGCAGTTCTTC.

The V and J genes are TRBV12-3 or TRBV12-4 and TRBJ1-1; D may be TRBD1 (6 bases). CDR3 size: 13 residues. Between the trimmed V and J ends, which lost 5 bases and 3 bases, there was a span of 10 bases. The CDR3 reads CASSPHRDTEAFF. Here the CDR3 DNA reads TGTGCCAGCAGTCCCCACAGGGACACTGAAGCTTTCTTT.

The V gene is TRBV28, the J gene TRBJ1-4; tentative D call: TRBD1 (5 bases). The CDR3 contains 17 residues. Trimming pared 3 bases from V and 0 bases from J, leaving 14 bases between. Germline V gene sequence: CDR1 MDHEN, CDR2 SYDVKM. CDR3 protein: CASSFGALLATNEKLFF. For the CDR3, the DNA is TGTGCCAGCAGTTTTGGGGCACTCCTTGCAACTAATGAAAAACTGTTTTTT.

This rearrangement joins TRBV6-5 to TRBJ2-7, with TRBD1 matching over 9 bases. Looked up from germline, CDR1 is MNHEY and CDR2 is SVGAGI. The CDR3 extends over 15 amino acids. J gave up 1 base and V 2 bases, and 3 bases lay outside the gene matches. CDR3: CASSYQGQGSYEQYF. CDR3 nucleotides: TGTGCCAGCAGTTACCAGGGACAGGGATCCTACGAGCAGTACTTC.

The V call is TRBV5-8, the J call TRBJ2-6; 11 nucleotides match TRBD1. The V segment lost 4 bases and the J segment 1 base; nucleotides outside the gene matches: 1. This CDR3 comprises 16 residues. Germline-derived CDR1 and CDR2 are SGHTS and YDEGEE. Written as DNA, the CDR3 is TGTGCCAGCAGCGGGACAGGGGGTTCTGGGGCCAACGTCCTGACTTTC. It translates to CASSGTGGSGANVLTF.